Listed below are T cell receptor beta chains from one sample, sequenced in a study of cytomegalovirus exposure and HLA in healthy donors. This table comes from immunoSEQ multiplex PCR, and its TCRdb copy is limited to in-frame clones, with some not included. The repertoire holds 130,000 to 150,000 clones, over 70% seen once, with over 2.5% in the top ten. The sample comprised PBMCs. All receptors come from a male donor in good health and CMV-seronegative. Each CDR3 is given with its conserved first and last residue. A D gene is named only where the DNA matches it firmly. Size tells how often a clone was seen (once, few, many) or the class of an expanded clone, and some rows leave it out.

.,TRBV5-4,.,TRBJ2-7,TGTGCCAGCAGCTTCACCCAGACCTACGAGCAGTACTTC,CASSFTQTYEQYF
TRBD2,TRBV11-2,.,TRBJ2-2,TGTGCCAGCAGCACAAGCCCAGCGGGAGGGGAGGAGCTGTTTTTT,CASSTSPAGGEELFF
.,TRBV7-2,.,TRBJ1-5,TGTGCCAGCAGCTTAGTGGGGGCGGGAGGTCAGCCCCAGCATTTT,CASSLVGAGGQPQHF
.,TRBV7-9,.,TRBJ1-1,TGTGCCAGCAGCTTTGGCAGGGCGAACACTGAAGCTTTCTTT,CASSFGRANTEAFF
TRBD1,TRBV18,.,TRBJ1-4,TGTGCCAGCAATCAGGGGGCCCCTAATGAAAAACTGTTTTTT,CASNQGAPNEKLFF
.,TRBV30,.,TRBJ1-5,TGTGCCTGGAGTGGCGGAGCAGTCAATCAGCCCCAGCATTTT,CAWSGGAVNQPQHF
.,TRBV15,once,TRBJ2-5,TGTGCCACCAGCAGGAAAGCGAAAGAGACCCAGTACTTC,CATSRKAKETQYF
TRBD1,TRBV9,.,TRBJ2-1,TGTGCCAGCACTGGGACAGGGAGTCCCAATGAGCAGTTCTTC,CASTGTGSPNEQFF
TRBD2,TRBV6-1,.,TRBJ2-7,TGTGCCAGCAGTCTCTTGGGGGGGACCCACGAGCAGTACTTC,CASSLLGGTHEQYF
TRBD2,TRBV6-5,few,TRBJ2-2,TGTGCCAGCAGTTACTCTTTAGCGGGGGCGCCAAGGGAGCTGTTTTTT,CASSYSLAGAPRELFF
.,TRBV5-1,.,TRBJ1-1,TGCGCCAGCAGGTACTCGGGGATGAACACTGAAGCTTTCTTT,CASRYSGMNTEAFF
TRBD2,TRBV5-6,.,TRBJ2-1,TGTTCCAGCAGCCCTCGGACGGGAGGCTTCGATGAGCAGTTCTTC,CSSSPRTGGFDEQFF